This T cell receptor (beta chain) derives from a study of T cell changes during pregnancy in multiple sclerosis. V was pared by 2 bases and J by 5 bases, with 8 bases between. The CDR3 covers 13 residues. Germline V gives CDR1 MNHNS, CDR2 SASEGT. Sequencing was performed with immunoSEQ multiplex PCR; in TCRdb, only in-frame clones are kept and a portion is missing. The repertoire holds about 71,000 clones, with roughly nine tenths as singletons. The TCR originated in a female donor with multiple sclerosis, enrolled in a pregnancy study. The sample in question was peripheral blood, obtained in the third trimester of pregnancy. The chain couples TRBV6-1 to TRBJ2-3; D remains unclear. The CDR3 DNA reads as TGTGCCAGCAGTGAACAGATCCAAGATACGCAGTATTTT. Amino acid sequence: CASSEQIQDTQYF.